These 19 T cell receptor beta chains came from one sample sequenced in a study of CD8+ T cells in alopecia areata. Specified treatment: oral pan-JAK inhibitor, 5-10 mg twice daily. Sequencing relied on a cDNA template that was reverse transcribed from extracted RNA. Sequencing used immunoSEQ multiplex PCR; TCRdb keeps in-frame clones, though not all of them. The sample records 170,000 or so clones, 53% being singletons. The sequencing used CD8+ T cells sorted from blood, collected at week 24, from a patient treated with tofacitinib. The receptors here all came from a human donor with alopecia areata.

This clone was observed a single time. The CDR3 loop reads CASSYVGDPNEQFF. DNA of the CDR3: TGTGCCAGCAGTTATGTGGGGGATCCCAATGAGCAGTTCTTC. V gene TRBV7-8 combines with J gene TRBJ2-1; D may correspond to TRBD1 or TRBD2 (5 bases each). The V end lost 6 bases, the J end lost 6 bases, and 15 bases lay between the germline ends. Germline CDR1 reads SGHVS; CDR2 reads FQNEAQ. The CDR3 is 14 amino acids.

V is TRBV28 and J is TRBJ1-6; D may be TRBD1 (5 bases). CDR1 is MDHEN and CDR2 is SYDVKM in the germline V gene. The CDR3 has 13 amino acids. V gave up 2 bases and J gave up 9 bases, with 8 bases separating them. Written as DNA, the CDR3 is TGTGCCAGCAGTTTAACCGGGACTTCACCCCTCCACTTT. As protein: CASSLTGTSPLHF.

Only a few counts were recorded for this clone. The chain is built from TRBV5-6 and TRBJ2-7; D perhaps matches TRBD1 (5 bases). This CDR3 has 14 residues. V was shortened by 3 bases and J by 2 bases, with 12 bases between the two germline ends. Germline values: CDR1 SGHDT, CDR2 YYEEEE. CDR3 coding DNA: TGTGCCAGCAGCTCTTCAGACAGCGCCTACGAGCAGTACTTC. Encoded protein: CASSSSDSAYEQYF.

The sample holds a few counts of this clone. The DNA of the CDR3 is TGCGCCAGCAGCCAAGATTGGACTGCTGGTAACATTCAGTACTTC. Translated, it gives CASSQDWTAGNIQYF. The genes are TRBV4-3 and TRBJ2-4; D perhaps matches TRBD2 (5 bases). The V gene's germline CDR1 is LGHNA and CDR2 YSLEER. Trimming left V 0 bases short and J 7 bases short, with 13 bases between. The CDR3 has 15 amino acids.

V and J are TRBV4-3 and TRBJ1-2; no clear D gene. CDR1 and CDR2 from the germline V gene are LGHNA and YSLEER. V was clipped by 3 bases and J by 6 bases, with 11 bases between them. The CDR3 contains 13 residues. The CDR3 is CASSQSLWNGYTF. The CDR3 nucleotides are TGCGCCAGCAGCCAGAGTCTCTGGAATGGCTACACCTTC.

The CDR3 DNA reads as TGTGCCAGTAGTATGGGGGGGCAACAGCCCCAGCATTTT. It specifies CASSMGGQQPQHF. The V and J genes are TRBV19 and TRBJ1-5; maybe TRBD1 (6 bases). Germline V CDR1 and CDR2: LNHDA, SQIVND (reference sequence). The CDR3 covers 13 residues. Trimming took 3 bases from V and 7 from J, leaving 10 bases between them.

This chain links TRBV5-1 with TRBJ2-7; TRBD2 might be the D (6 bases). This CDR3 contains 14 residues. Trimming stripped 0 bases from V and 3 bases from J, with 10 bases between. CDR1 and CDR2 from the germline V gene are SGHRS and YFSETQ. DNA for the CDR3: TGCGCCAGCAGCTTGGCCTCGGGGGTCTACGAGCAGTACTTC. It yields the protein CASSLASGVYEQYF.

Turning to this clone: This CDR3 is also generated by other DNA sequences in the sample. This CDR3 reads CASSLQGNTEAFF. The CDR3 nucleotides are TGTGCCAGCAGTCTCCAGGGGAACACTGAAGCTTTCTTT. The chain has TRBV27 and TRBJ1-1; TRBD1 is a possible D gene (5 bases). V was pared by 5 bases and J by 1 base, with 8 bases between. CDR1 is MNHEY, CDR2 SMNVEV, per germline (reference sequence). The CDR3 runs to 13 residues.

V and J are TRBV30 and TRBJ2-2, with D unclear. Germline CDR1 and CDR2: GTSNPN and SVGIG (reference sequence). V was cut by 4 bases and J by 0 bases, with 0 bases left in between. This CDR3 has 11 residues. Written as DNA, the CDR3 is TGTGCCTGGACGAACACCGGGGAGCTGTTTTTT. It is translated as CAWTNTGELFF. Using reference TRBV30 and TRBJ2-2 for the parts outside the CDR3, the full variable domain is SQTIHQWPATLVQPVGSPLSLECTVEGTSNPNLYWYRQAAGRGLQLLFYSVGIGQISSEVPQNLSASRPQDRQFILSSKKLLLSDSGFYLCAWTNTGELFFGEGSRLTVL.

The J gene is TRBJ2-1, the V gene TRBV30; the match to TRBD2 covers 10 bases. The CDR3 contains 15 residues. J was trimmed by 3 bases and V by 2 bases; bases with no gene match: 4. Germline loops: CDR1 GTSNPN, CDR2 SVGIG (reference sequence). The CDR3 spells CAWSPTSGVYNEQFF. The CDR3 nucleotides are TGTGCCTGGAGTCCAACTAGCGGGGTCTACAATGAGCAGTTCTTC.

This clone has just a few counts. The identical CDR3 is also encoded by other nucleotide sequences in the sample. CDR3 loop: CAWSVGRGTEAFF. CDR3 DNA sequence: TGTGCCTGGAGTGTAGGTCGGGGTACTGAAGCTTTCTTT. The chain employs TRBV30 and TRBJ1-1; no definite D call. There are 13 residues in the CDR3. Deletions cut 0 bases from V and 5 bases from J, with 10 bases between. In germline, CDR1 is GTSNPN, CDR2 SVGIG (reference sequence).

The chain links TRBV7-2 to TRBJ2-3, with TRBD2 matching over 8 bases. The V and J ends lost 3 bases and 5 bases, in that order; junction bases with no gene match: 4. The CDR3 covers 14 residues. CDR1 is SGHTA and CDR2 is FQGNSA in the germline V gene. CDR3 sequence: CASSFGGALDTQYF. The CDR3 DNA reads TGTGCCAGCAGCTTCGGGGGGGCCCTAGATACGCAGTATTTT.

This clone has only a few counts. V is TRBV4-3 and J is TRBJ2-3; 7 bases are a match to TRBD1. V dropped 0 bases and J dropped 5; count of bases not matched to a gene: 5. Germline CDR1 LGHNA, CDR2 YSLEER. The CDR3 contains 15 residues. The CDR3, as DNA: TGCGCCAGCAGCCAAGATCGACAGGGCAAAGATACGCAGTATTTT. Its protein product is CASSQDRQGKDTQYF.

This clone was counted ten times or more. This rearrangement joins TRBV23-1 to TRBJ1-2; D is unresolved. TRBV23-1 is sorted into the ORF group, with uncertain function. Trimming removed 0 bases from V and 5 bases from J, with 10 bases in between. CDR3 length: 14 residues. The CDR3 loop reads CASSQSLGCYGYTF. In nucleotides, the CDR3 is TGCGCCAGCAGTCAATCTTTGGGTTGTTATGGCTACACCTTC.

V and J are TRBV7-2 and TRBJ2-7; no reliable D call. From germline, CDR1 is SGHTA and CDR2 FQGNSA. This CDR3 has 12 amino acids. The V gene lost 6 bases and the J gene lost 7 bases, with 13 bases spanning the gap. The CDR3 bases are TGTGCCAGCAGTCACGATTCCCGGGAGCAGTACTTC. Amino acids: CASSHDSREQYF.

This chain joins TRBV5-6 and TRBJ1-1; possibly TRBD1 for D (5 bases). V was clipped by 2 bases and J by 8 bases, with 16 bases between them. This CDR3 has 14 residues. CDR1 is SGHDT, CDR2 YYEEEE, per germline. As DNA, the CDR3 is TGTGCCAGCAGCTTCAGTTATGGGGCTACGGAAGCTTTCTTT. As protein: CASSFSYGATEAFF.

This clone was seen just once. The chain uses TRBV5-6 and TRBJ2-7; the D gene is possibly TRBD2 (6 bases). Germline CDR1 reads SGHDT; CDR2 reads YYEEEE. V shed 0 bases and J shed 5 bases, with 12 bases lying between them. This CDR3 region has 14 residues. CDR3 residues: CASSLESSVHEQYF. The CDR3 DNA follows: TGTGCCAGCAGCTTGGAGTCTAGCGTCCACGAGCAGTACTTC.

This clone was seen more than once but under ten times. The chain employs TRBV19 and TRBJ1-2, with 7 bases aligning to TRBD1. Germline V lookup: CDR1 LNHDA, CDR2 SQIVND (reference sequence). The junction had 5 bases not matched to a gene; V was cut back by 6 bases and J by 4 bases. This CDR3 has 13 amino acids. Here the CDR3 reads CASSPGGSYGYTF. The CDR3 nucleotides read TGTGCCAGTAGCCCAGGGGGATCCTATGGCTACACCTTC.

Here the CDR3 DNA reads TGTGCCAGCAGGGAGACAGGAGATAGCAATCAGCCCCAGCATTTT. It yields the protein CASRETGDSNQPQHF. The chain recombines TRBV6-5 with TRBJ1-5; TRBD1 might be the D (6 bases). This CDR3 contains 15 residues. Per the germline V gene, CDR1 is MNHEY and CDR2 is SVGAGI. V was clipped by 6 bases and J by 0 bases, with 12 bases between them.